A single sample gave rise to the 13 T cell receptor beta chains below, sequenced in a study of blood T cell repertoires in COVID-19. Method: immunoSEQ multiplex PCR; TCRdb's copy keeps in-frame clones and lacks some. The sample has over 200,000 clones, under 85% seen once. The sequencing input was peripheral blood. These receptors were collected from a woman aged 25 to 39 with COVID-19, enrolled during active disease.

The CDR3 protein is CASSPQSVARTDTQYF. The CDR3 region has the DNA TGTGCCAGCAGCCCCCAGAGCGTGGCTCGCACAGATACGCAGTATTTT. The rearrangement joins TRBV9 to TRBJ2-3; D remains unclear. This CDR3 is 16 amino acids long. Trimming left V 4 bases short and J 1 base short, with 16 bases between. Germline loops: CDR1 SGDLS, CDR2 YYNGEE.

The V call is TRBV18, the J call TRBJ1-4, with 7 bases aligning to TRBD1. Trimming at V came to 0 bases and at J to 5 bases, leaving 3 bases not matched to a gene. Germline loops: CDR1 KGHSH, CDR2 LQKENI. The CDR3 loop spans 15 amino acids. CDR3 loop: CASSPPSGGNEKLFF. Here the CDR3 DNA reads TGTGCCAGCTCACCACCGTCAGGGGGGAATGAAAAACTGTTTTTT.

The chain couples TRBV6-5 to TRBJ2-3; TRBD1 aligns across 8 bases. Germline V lookup: CDR1 MNHEY, CDR2 SVGAGI. CDR3 length: 14 residues. The V segment lost 5 bases and the J segment 2 bases; nucleotides outside the gene matches: 3. Here the CDR3 reads CASSPGQATDTQYF. The CDR3 bases are TGTGCCAGCAGTCCGGGACAGGCCACAGATACGCAGTATTTT.

The V and J genes are TRBV2 and TRBJ1-4, with TRBD1 identical over 8 bases. V trimming: 3 bases; J trimming: 2 bases; junction bases outside the gene matches: 2. CDR1 and CDR2 (germline): SNHLY, FYNNEI. The CDR3 is 15 amino acids. CDR3 in amino acids: CASSDWTGTNEKLFF. CDR3 nucleotides: TGTGCCAGCAGTGATTGGACAGGGACTAATGAAAAACTGTTTTTT.

CDR3 in amino acids: CASLGQGKYEQYF. The CDR3 DNA follows: TGTGCCAGTCTAGGGCAGGGGAAGTACGAGCAGTACTTC. The genes are TRBV27 and TRBJ2-7; possibly TRBD1 for D (6 bases). CDR3 length equals 13 residues. V lost 9 bases and J 4 bases, leaving 16 bases between the germline ends. CDR1 and CDR2 from the germline V gene are MNHEY and SMNVEV (reference sequence).

Only one count was recorded for this clone. J is TRBJ1-2 and V is TRBV25-1; D is possibly TRBD1 (6 bases). The germline V gene has CDR1 MGHDK and CDR2 SYGVNS. This CDR3 is 14 amino acids long. Trimming removed 6 bases from V and 0 bases from J, with 11 bases in between. Here the CDR3 reads CASSATGTNYGYTF. CDR3 in DNA: TGTGCCAGCAGCGCTACAGGGACTAACTATGGCTACACCTTC.

The gene calls are TRBV13 and TRBJ1-6; 12 nucleotides match TRBD1. Germline-derived CDR1 and CDR2 are PRHDT and FYEKMQ (reference sequence). This CDR3 region has 16 residues. V gave up 4 bases and J gave up 13 bases; unmatched junction bases: 11. For the CDR3, the DNA is TGTGCCAGCAGCTCAGCCGGGACAGGGGGCGTTTTCCCCCTCCACTTT. Translated: CASSSAGTGGVFPLHF.

This chain uses TRBV30 with TRBJ2-7; 10 bases map to TRBD2. Trimming cost V 2 bases and J 4 bases; bases outside gene matches: 11. The CDR3 consists of 16 residues. The germline gives CDR1 GTSNPN, CDR2 SVGIG (reference sequence). The CDR3 nucleotides are TGTGCCTGGAGTCAAATCATCAGCGGGAGGGTATACGAGCAGTACTTC. Translation: CAWSQIISGRVYEQYF. Full variable domain (outside the CDR3, taken from reference TRBV30 and TRBJ2-7): SQTIHQWPATLVQPVGSPLSLECTVEGTSNPNLYWYRQAAGRGLQLLFYSVGIGQISSEVPQNLSASRPQDRQFILSSKKLLLSDSGFYLCAWSQIISGRVYEQYFGPGTRLTVT.

This clone was found a few times. The genes are TRBV7-9 and TRBJ2-1; weak D call: TRBD2 (6 bases). V lost 5 bases and J 0 bases, leaving 14 bases between the germline ends. Germline values: CDR1 SEHNR, CDR2 FQNEAQ (reference sequence). The CDR3 is made up of 16 amino acids. CDR3 DNA sequence: TGTGCCAGCAGCCCACTGCGGGGAGGCTCCTACAATGAGCAGTTCTTC. Protein sequence: CASSPLRGGSYNEQFF.

The rearrangement joins TRBV19 to TRBJ1-2; D might be TRBD1 (6 bases). Per germline, CDR1 LNHDA and CDR2 SQIVND (reference sequence). This CDR3 comprises 16 residues. V was clipped by 2 bases and J by 3 bases, with 16 bases between them. The CDR3 sequence is CASSIFRRTEYYGYTF. In DNA, the CDR3 is TGTGCCAGTAGTATATTCAGGAGGACAGAATACTATGGCTACACCTTC.

The CDR3 loop reads CSVLYGADTQYF. In DNA form, the CDR3 reads TGCAGCGTTTTATATGGGGCGGATACGCAGTATTTT. J is TRBJ2-3 and V is TRBV29-1; D may be TRBD1 (5 bases). CDR1 is SQVTM, CDR2 ANQGSEA, per germline. Deletions cut 5 bases from V and 6 bases from J, with 12 bases between. The CDR3 contains 12 residues.

The CDR3 nucleotides are TGTGCCACCAGTGATGAAGGGACTAGCGATGAGCAGTTCTTC. It codes for CATSDEGTSDEQFF. The genes are TRBV24-1 and TRBJ2-1; 10 bases are shared with TRBD2. The V and J ends lost 3 bases and 8 bases, in that order; junction bases with no gene match: 3. This CDR3 region has 14 residues. Germline values: CDR1 KGHDR, CDR2 SFDVKD.

The chain recombines TRBV5-1 with TRBJ2-5; 9 nucleotides align to TRBD2. The ends lost 2 bases at V and 2 bases at J; junction bases unmatched: 4. Germline CDR1 and CDR2: SGHRS and YFSETQ. The CDR3 runs 15 residues. In DNA form, the CDR3 reads TGCGCCAGCAGCTTATCTAGCGGGACGCAAGAGACCCAGTACTTC. Translated: CASSLSSGTQETQYF.